These T cell receptor beta chains were read from a single sample in a study of blood T cell repertoires in COVID-19. Profiling relied on immunoSEQ multiplex PCR, and the TCRdb table lists in-frame clones only, not all of them. Among a few hundred thousand clones listed, about 92% were seen once. Sequenced material: PBMCs or T cells enriched from blood (not recorded which). The receptors here all came from a woman aged 30 to 39 who had recovered from COVID-19. Both conserved end residues are part of each CDR3. Fields, in order: V gene, D gene, J gene, clone size, CDR3 protein, CDR3 DNA. A D gene is named only where the DNA matches it firmly. Some rows have no size entry. The others give once, few or many, or a class for an expanded clone.

V gene: TRBV19; D gene: -; J gene: TRBJ2-2; clone size: few; CDR3 protein: CASSIGARGAAGELFF; CDR3 DNA: TGTGCCAGTAGTATAGGGGCCAGGGGAGCAGCCGGGGAGCTGTTTTTT
V gene: TRBV18; D gene: TRBD1; J gene: TRBJ1-4; clone size: -; CDR3 protein: CASSLYRGTNEKLFF; CDR3 DNA: TGTGCCAGCTCCCTTTACAGGGGGACTAATGAAAAACTGTTTTTT
V gene: TRBV5-1; D gene: -; J gene: TRBJ1-5; clone size: -; CDR3 protein: CASSLAPGQPQHF; CDR3 DNA: TGCGCCAGCAGCTTGGCCCCGGGGCAGCCCCAGCATTTT
V gene: TRBV27; D gene: TRBD2; J gene: TRBJ2-5; clone size: -; CDR3 protein: CASRLAGVGETQYF; CDR3 DNA: TGTGCCAGCAGATTAGCGGGAGTAGGAGAGACCCAGTACTTC
V gene: TRBV13; D gene: -; J gene: TRBJ2-3; clone size: -; CDR3 protein: CASSDGGVAVTQYF; CDR3 DNA: TGTGCCAGCAGCGATGGCGGGGTCGCCGTTACGCAGTATTTT
V gene: TRBV10-3; D gene: -; J gene: TRBJ2-3; clone size: -; CDR3 protein: CAISESREYGGTDTQYF; CDR3 DNA: TGTGCCATCAGTGAGTCACGGGAGTATGGCGGCACAGATACGCAGTATTTT
V gene: TRBV23-1; D gene: TRBD2; J gene: TRBJ2-2; clone size: -; CDR3 protein: CASPPGLHTGELFF; CDR3 DNA: TGCGCCAGCCCTCCGGGACTACACACCGGGGAGCTGTTTTTT
V gene: TRBV4-3; D gene: -; J gene: TRBJ2-3; clone size: -; CDR3 protein: CASSQQRATRTDTQYF; CDR3 DNA: TGCGCCAGCAGCCAACAACGGGCTACTAGGACAGATACGCAGTATTTT
V gene: TRBV4-3; D gene: TRBD2; J gene: TRBJ2-7; clone size: once; CDR3 protein: CASSQITSGSYEQYF; CDR3 DNA: TGCGCCAGCAGCCAAATCACTAGCGGGAGTTACGAGCAGTACTTC
V gene: TRBV7-3; D gene: -; J gene: TRBJ2-6; clone size: -; CDR3 protein: CASSLTRPHGANVLTF; CDR3 DNA: TGTGCCAGCAGCTTAACGCGGCCACATGGGGCCAACGTCCTGACTTTC
V gene: TRBV5-4; D gene: -; J gene: TRBJ2-3; clone size: once; CDR3 protein: CASSLKEGLRAQYF; CDR3 DNA: TGTGCCAGCAGCTTGAAGGAGGGGCTCAGGGCGCAGTATTTT
V gene: TRBV7-9; D gene: TRBD2; J gene: TRBJ2-1; clone size: -; CDR3 protein: CASSLGPSGMYPDEQFF; CDR3 DNA: TGTGCCAGCAGCTTAGGTCCTAGCGGGATGTACCCGGATGAGCAGTTCTTC
V gene: TRBV28; D gene: -; J gene: TRBJ1-2; clone size: -; CDR3 protein: CATQIGAAYYGYTF; CDR3 DNA: TGTGCCACCCAAATAGGGGCAGCCTACTATGGCTACACCTTC
V gene: TRBV6-5; D gene: -; J gene: TRBJ1-3; clone size: -; CDR3 protein: CASSYSRRGPGNTIYF; CDR3 DNA: TGTGCCAGCAGTTACTCGAGGAGGGGCCCTGGAAACACCATATATTTT
V gene: TRBV28; D gene: -; J gene: TRBJ1-2; clone size: -; CDR3 protein: CASGQGQGSYGYTF; CDR3 DNA: TGTGCCAGCGGTCAGGGGCAGGGATCCTATGGCTACACCTTC
V gene: TRBV5-6; D gene: TRBD2; J gene: TRBJ2-2; clone size: -; CDR3 protein: CASSSPWTRVSTGELFF; CDR3 DNA: TGTGCCAGCAGCTCTCCTTGGACTAGGGTGAGCACCGGGGAGCTGTTTTTT
V gene: TRBV5-1; D gene: -; J gene: TRBJ1-3; clone size: -; CDR3 protein: CASSQDGAGNTIYF; CDR3 DNA: TGCGCCAGCAGCCAGGACGGGGCTGGAAACACCATATATTTT
V gene: TRBV27; D gene: -; J gene: TRBJ1-1; clone size: -; CDR3 protein: CASSLYVGSLSNTEAFF; CDR3 DNA: TGTGCCAGCAGTTTATATGTCGGGTCACTATCTAACACTGAAGCTTTCTTT
V gene: TRBV19; D gene: -; J gene: TRBJ1-5; clone size: -; CDR3 protein: CASRPSAGLGQPQHF; CDR3 DNA: TGTGCCAGTCGTCCCTCCGCCGGGTTAGGTCAGCCCCAGCATTTT
V gene: TRBV4-1; D gene: -; J gene: TRBJ2-3; clone size: once; CDR3 protein: CASSQANSGRTDTQYF; CDR3 DNA: TGCGCCAGCAGCCAAGCCAATAGCGGACGCACAGATACGCAGTATTTT
V gene: TRBV4-3; D gene: TRBD1; J gene: TRBJ2-7; clone size: -; CDR3 protein: CASSPGTGHYEQYF; CDR3 DNA: TGCGCCAGCAGCCCCGGGACAGGGCACTACGAGCAGTACTTC
V gene: TRBV29-1; D gene: -; J gene: TRBJ2-7; clone size: -; CDR3 protein: CSVGLRGYEQYF; CDR3 DNA: TGCAGCGTCGGGCTAAGGGGCTACGAGCAGTACTTC
V gene: TRBV27; D gene: TRBD1; J gene: TRBJ1-1; clone size: -; CDR3 protein: CAVTGGTEAFF; CDR3 DNA: TGTGCCGTTACAGGGGGCACTGAAGCTTTCTTT
V gene: TRBV5-1; D gene: TRBD1; J gene: TRBJ1-6; clone size: -; CDR3 protein: CASSIGAGGSPLHF; CDR3 DNA: TGCGCCAGCAGTATAGGGGCAGGGGGTTCACCCCTCCACTTT
V gene: TRBV5-4; D gene: TRBD1; J gene: TRBJ1-2; clone size: -; CDR3 protein: CASSLAGGYGYTF; CDR3 DNA: TGTGCCAGCAGCCTGGCAGGGGGCTATGGCTACACCTTC
V gene: TRBV11-3; D gene: TRBD2; J gene: TRBJ2-7; clone size: few; CDR3 protein: CASSFYAHIAGGTLYEQYF; CDR3 DNA: TGTGCCAGCAGCTTTTACGCCCATATAGCGGGGGGCACCCTCTACGAGCAGTACTTC
V gene: TRBV28; D gene: -; J gene: TRBJ2-7; clone size: -; CDR3 protein: CASSRSGRTTQQYF; CDR3 DNA: TGTGCCAGCAGCCGATCGGGACGGACTACTCAGCAGTACTTC
V gene: TRBV4-2; D gene: TRBD2; J gene: TRBJ2-3; clone size: -; CDR3 protein: CASSQEQAGGPMDTQYF; CDR3 DNA: TGTGCCAGCAGCCAAGAACAGGCGGGAGGGCCGATGGATACGCAGTATTTT
V gene: TRBV19; D gene: TRBD2; J gene: TRBJ2-3; clone size: -; CDR3 protein: CASSMPIAGADTQYF; CDR3 DNA: TGTGCCAGTAGTATGCCGATCGCGGGGGCAGATACGCAGTATTTT
V gene: TRBV7-9; D gene: TRBD1; J gene: TRBJ1-2; clone size: -; CDR3 protein: CASSLGDRVNDGYTF; CDR3 DNA: TGTGCCAGCAGCTTAGGGGACAGGGTAAATGATGGCTACACCTTC
V gene: TRBV7-3; D gene: TRBD2; J gene: TRBJ2-2; clone size: -; CDR3 protein: CASSLTGLAVTGELFF; CDR3 DNA: TGTGCCAGCAGCTTAACGGGGCTAGCGGTGACCGGGGAGCTGTTTTTT
V gene: TRBV6-1; D gene: TRBD1; J gene: TRBJ2-5; clone size: once; CDR3 protein: CASSGGLTGAGETQYF; CDR3 DNA: TGTGCCAGCAGTGGGGGGCTAACAGGGGCTGGGGAGACCCAGTACTTC
V gene: TRBV18; D gene: TRBD1; J gene: TRBJ1-1; clone size: -; CDR3 protein: CASSPWDRGNTEAFF; CDR3 DNA: TGTGCCAGCTCACCTTGGGACAGGGGGAACACTGAAGCTTTCTTT
V gene: TRBV6-5; D gene: -; J gene: TRBJ1-1; clone size: -; CDR3 protein: CASSYTGEAFF; CDR3 DNA: TGTGCCAGCAGTTACACGGGTGAAGCTTTCTTT
V gene: TRBV6-5; D gene: TRBD1; J gene: TRBJ2-7; clone size: -; CDR3 protein: CASSYRDRGYEQYF; CDR3 DNA: TGTGCCAGCAGTTACAGGGACAGGGGCTACGAGCAGTACTTC
V gene: TRBV4-1; D gene: TRBD1; J gene: TRBJ1-4; clone size: -; CDR3 protein: CASSQTGGGEKLFF; CDR3 DNA: TGCGCCAGCAGCCAGACAGGGGGCGGAGAAAAACTGTTTTTT
V gene: TRBV27; D gene: TRBD1; J gene: TRBJ2-7; clone size: -; CDR3 protein: CATSGTGALWHF; CDR3 DNA: TGTGCCACCTCCGGGACAGGGGCCCTTTGGCACTTC
V gene: TRBV27; D gene: -; J gene: TRBJ1-2; clone size: -; CDR3 protein: CASSATGTNGYTF; CDR3 DNA: TGTGCCAGCAGCGCCACAGGGACCAATGGCTACACCTTC
V gene: TRBV2; D gene: TRBD1; J gene: TRBJ2-4; clone size: -; CDR3 protein: CASSPRGSRNIQYF; CDR3 DNA: TGTGCCAGCAGTCCCAGGGGGTCTAGAAACATTCAGTACTTC
V gene: TRBV18; D gene: -; J gene: TRBJ1-5; clone size: -; CDR3 protein: CASSQDRNQPQHF; CDR3 DNA: TGTGCCAGCTCACAGGACAGAAATCAGCCCCAGCATTTT
V gene: TRBV28; D gene: -; J gene: TRBJ1-2; clone size: few; CDR3 protein: CASSPQGWDYGYTF; CDR3 DNA: TGTGCCAGCAGTCCTCAGGGATGGGACTATGGCTACACCTTC
V gene: TRBV11-2; D gene: -; J gene: TRBJ1-1; clone size: -; CDR3 protein: CASSLTGGNTEAFF; CDR3 DNA: TGTGCCAGCAGCTTAACCGGGGGGAACACTGAAGCTTTCTTT
V gene: TRBV7-9; D gene: -; J gene: TRBJ2-1; clone size: -; CDR3 protein: CASSLDNEQFF; CDR3 DNA: TGTGCCAGCAGCCTTGACAATGAGCAGTTCTTC
V gene: TRBV24-1; D gene: TRBD2; J gene: TRBJ2-1; clone size: -; CDR3 protein: CATSDPRLAEPYNEQFF; CDR3 DNA: TGTGCCACCAGTGACCCCCGGCTAGCGGAGCCCTACAATGAGCAGTTCTTC
V gene: TRBV11-2; D gene: TRBD1; J gene: TRBJ2-7; clone size: -; CDR3 protein: CASSLEWTGVGEQYF; CDR3 DNA: TGTGCCAGCAGCTTAGAGTGGACAGGGGTCGGCGAGCAGTACTTC
V gene: TRBV9; D gene: TRBD1; J gene: TRBJ2-7; clone size: -; CDR3 protein: CASSDPTGGNEQYF; CDR3 DNA: TGTGCCAGCAGCGACCCGACAGGGGGTAACGAGCAGTACTTC
V gene: TRBV5-6; D gene: -; J gene: TRBJ1-2; clone size: -; CDR3 protein: CASSLQGGGYTF; CDR3 DNA: TGTGCCAGCAGCTTGCAGGGCGGAGGCTACACCTTC
V gene: TRBV7-8; D gene: -; J gene: TRBJ1-2; clone size: once; CDR3 protein: CASSQAVQVNYGYTF; CDR3 DNA: TGTGCCAGCAGCCAGGCAGTACAGGTTAACTATGGCTACACCTTC
V gene: TRBV4-3; D gene: TRBD2; J gene: TRBJ2-1; clone size: -; CDR3 protein: CASSQDRGSGSNEQFF; CDR3 DNA: TGCGCCAGCAGCCAAGATAGGGGTAGCGGGAGCAATGAGCAGTTCTTC
V gene: TRBV27; D gene: TRBD1; J gene: TRBJ2-7; clone size: -; CDR3 protein: CASSLLQYQGQGYEQYF; CDR3 DNA: TGTGCCAGCAGTCTGCTGCAATACCAGGGACAGGGTTACGAGCAGTACTTC
V gene: TRBV3-1/TRBV3-2; D gene: TRBD1; J gene: TRBJ2-7; clone size: -; CDR3 protein: CASSLDRGGEQYF; CDR3 DNA: TGTGCCAGCAGTCTGGACAGGGGTGGCGAGCAGTACTTC
V gene: TRBV6-5; D gene: -; J gene: TRBJ1-6; clone size: -; CDR3 protein: CASRAQGGGNSPLHF; CDR3 DNA: TGTGCCAGCAGAGCGCAGGGAGGCGGTAATTCACCCCTCCACTTT
V gene: TRBV6-2/TRBV6-3; D gene: TRBD2; J gene: TRBJ2-5; clone size: -; CDR3 protein: CASSYRTSGVQETQYF; CDR3 DNA: TGTGCCAGCAGTTACCGGACTAGCGGGGTCCAAGAGACCCAGTACTTC
V gene: TRBV7-9; D gene: -; J gene: TRBJ2-7; clone size: -; CDR3 protein: CASSVSLSYEQYF; CDR3 DNA: TGTGCCAGCAGCGTATCACTCTCCTACGAGCAGTACTTC
V gene: TRBV20-1; D gene: -; J gene: TRBJ1-2; clone size: -; CDR3 protein: CSASRGRGYGYTF; CDR3 DNA: TGCAGTGCTAGTAGGGGCAGGGGCTATGGCTACACCTTC
V gene: TRBV28; D gene: TRBD2; J gene: TRBJ2-2; clone size: -; CDR3 protein: CASSLQGSGPGELFF; CDR3 DNA: TGTGCCAGCAGTCTTCAGGGTAGCGGGCCCGGGGAGCTGTTTTTT
V gene: TRBV3-1/TRBV3-2; D gene: -; J gene: TRBJ2-3; clone size: once; CDR3 protein: CASSQDAPRYTDTQYF; CDR3 DNA: TGTGCCAGCAGCCAAGATGCCCCCAGATACACAGATACGCAGTATTTT
V gene: TRBV29-1; D gene: -; J gene: TRBJ1-2; clone size: -; CDR3 protein: CSVDLLAGTDYGYTF; CDR3 DNA: TGCAGCGTTGATTTATTGGCGGGCACGGACTATGGCTACACCTTC
V gene: TRBV6-5; D gene: -; J gene: TRBJ1-4; clone size: -; CDR3 protein: CASRTGSTNEKLFF; CDR3 DNA: TGTGCCAGCAGGACAGGATCAACTAATGAAAAACTGTTTTTT
V gene: TRBV4-1; D gene: TRBD1; J gene: TRBJ1-5; clone size: -; CDR3 protein: CASSYDRASQPQHF; CDR3 DNA: TGCGCCAGCAGCTACGACAGGGCTAGTCAGCCCCAGCATTTT